Presented here are 25 T cell receptor beta chains from one specimen sequenced in a study of CD8 T cells in Susac syndrome. Reverse transcription of roughly 0.45 to 1 ug RNA used random hexamers. TCRdb passed the immunoSEQ multiplex PCR reads through MiXCR, listing each CDR3 protein once. The table shows some 160,000 distinct CDR3 sequences, with around 92% occurring only once. The source material was CD4+ T cells from PBMCs. The receptors originated from a human donor in good health.

The chain uses TRBV15 and TRBJ1-4; D is unresolved. The germline V and J ends were trimmed by 2 bases and 15 bases, with 16 bases remaining between them. Germline-derived CDR1 and CDR2 are LNHNV and YYDKDF (reference sequence). The CDR3 is 13 residues long. The CDR3, as DNA: TGTGCCACCAGCAGATCCTCGATTGAAAGTTTGTTTTTT. Encoded protein: CATSRSSIESLFF.

This sequence joins TRBV5-1 and TRBJ1-1; D perhaps matches TRBD1 (5 bases). The V gene's germline CDR1 is SGHRS and CDR2 YFSETQ. This CDR3 region has 15 residues. Trimming pared 3 bases from V and 1 base from J, leaving 13 bases between. The CDR3 DNA is TGCGCCAGCAGCTCCCTGCTGGGGGGGAACACTGAAGCTTTCTTT. This encodes CASSSLLGGNTEAFF.

V is TRBV5-1 and J is TRBJ2-7, with 10 bases identical to TRBD1. Per germline, CDR1 SGHRS and CDR2 YFSETQ. The V segment lost 4 bases and the J segment 4 bases; nucleotides outside the gene matches: 8. The CDR3 runs 15 residues. The CDR3 DNA follows: TGCGCCAGCAGCCCGGGCGACAGGGGGCAATACGAGCAGTACTTC. Protein sequence: CASSPGDRGQYEQYF.

The chain combines TRBV29-1 with TRBJ1-5, with TRBD1 matching 8 bases. Germline-derived CDR1 and CDR2 are SQVTM and ANQGSEA. The CDR3 extends over 14 amino acids. Unmatched junction bases numbered 13, after V lost 6 bases and J lost 9 bases. The CDR3 region has the DNA TGCAGCGTCGTGCAGGGGGCGATAGGGGCGCCCCAGCATTTT. Residues: CSVVQGAIGAPQHF.

The chain combines TRBV12-3 or TRBV12-4 with TRBJ2-5; no definite D call. CDR3 length: 13 amino acids. With 3 bases removed from V and 1 base from J, the gap between germline ends came to 6 bases. CDR3 sequence (DNA): TGTGCCAGCAGTTTCGGCGGCCAAGAGACCCAGTACTTC. Its protein product is CASSFGGQETQYF.

The V gene is TRBV6-9, the J gene TRBJ1-5, with D unclear. Germline CDR1 is MNHGY and CDR2 is SVAAGI. The length of the CDR3 is 14 residues. The V gene lost 11 bases and the J gene lost 0 bases, with 14 bases spanning the gap. The CDR3 sequence: CASGGRYSNQPQHF. The DNA for the CDR3 is TGTGCCTCCGGTGGCAGATATAGCAATCAGCCCCAGCATTTT.

The rearrangement joins TRBV29-1 to TRBJ2-6, with 8 bases matching TRBD1. Losses at the gene ends were 2 bases for V and 1 base for J; bases not matched to a gene: 10. This CDR3 spans 18 amino acids. CDR1 and CDR2 (germline): SQVTM, ANQGSEA. CDR3 sequence reads: CSVEKIRTGRSGANVLTF. CDR3 coding DNA: TGCAGCGTTGAAAAAATCCGGACAGGGAGATCTGGGGCCAACGTCCTGACTTTC.

The gene calls are TRBV24-1 and TRBJ1-2; D perhaps matches TRBD1 (5 bases). From germline, CDR1 is KGHDR and CDR2 SFDVKD. V gave up 6 bases and J gave up 3 bases, with 7 bases separating them. The CDR3 spans 12 residues. CDR3 region: CATSTGDYGYTF. The CDR3, as DNA: TGTGCCACCAGTACAGGAGACTATGGCTACACCTTC.

V gene TRBV20-1 combines with J gene TRBJ2-7, with 8 bases that match TRBD1. V trimming: 4 bases; J trimming: 0 bases; junction bases outside the gene matches: 8. CDR1 DFQATT and CDR2 SNEGSKA come from the germline V gene (reference sequence). The CDR3 has 15 amino acids. The CDR3 sequence is CSATSGQASSYEQYF. In DNA, the CDR3 is TGCAGTGCTACCTCGGGACAGGCAAGCTCCTACGAGCAGTACTTC.

This clonotype was observed a few times. The chain has TRBV19 and TRBJ1-1; the D gene is possibly TRBD1 (5 bases). Germline V gives CDR1 LNHDA, CDR2 SQIVND (reference sequence). Trimming shortened V by 5 bases and J by 2 bases, and 9 bases separated the two germline ends. The CDR3 is 13 amino acids. Here the CDR3 reads CASSSTGNTEAFF. The CDR3 region has the DNA TGTGCCAGTAGTTCTACAGGTAACACTGAAGCTTTCTTT.

The chain joins TRBV7-9 to TRBJ2-4; D is possibly TRBD2 (5 bases). Germline assignment: CDR1 SEHNR and CDR2 FQNEAQ (reference sequence). This CDR3 region has 14 residues. Trimming removed 2 bases from V and 5 bases from J, with 10 bases in between. CDR3 residues: CASSLRGGQNIQYF. DNA of the CDR3: TGTGCCAGCAGCTTAAGAGGCGGGCAAAACATTCAGTACTTC.

This clonotype has a handful of counts. V is TRBV4-1 and J is TRBJ1-1; no firm D call. This CDR3 has 16 amino acids. Germline CDR1 reads MGHRA; CDR2 reads YSYEKL. Between the trimmed V and J ends, which lost 1 base and 0 bases, there was a span of 12 bases. CDR3 nucleotides: TGCGCCAGCAGCCAAGGGGTGGTCGTGGTGAACACTGAAGCTTTCTTT. Translating gives CASSQGVVVVNTEAFF.

This clonotype was observed a single time. The genes are TRBV12-3 or TRBV12-4 and TRBJ2-5, with a tentative D call TRBD1 (6 bases). The CDR3 is 14 residues long. V was pared by 6 bases and J by 5 bases, with 16 bases between. CDR3 protein: CASSPGQFGETQYF. In DNA form, the CDR3 reads TGTGCCAGCAGCCCCGGACAGTTTGGGGAGACCCAGTACTTC.

This sequence joins TRBV3-1 and TRBJ2-1, with D unresolved. This CDR3 is 13 amino acids long. The germline V and J ends were trimmed by 2 bases and 7 bases, with 9 bases remaining between them. CDR1 is LGHDT and CDR2 is YNNKEL in the germline V gene (reference sequence). In DNA form, the CDR3 reads TGTGCCAGCAGCCAAACGACCGGAAATGAGCAGTTCTTC. Its protein product is CASSQTTGNEQFF.

This clonotype was found once. This sequence joins TRBV7-8 and TRBJ2-7; D assignment may be TRBD1 or TRBD2 (5 bases each). Trimming took off 5 bases at V and 3 bases at J, with 14 bases between the two ends. Per the germline V gene, CDR1 is SGHVS and CDR2 is FQNEAQ. This CDR3 comprises 14 residues. CDR3 region: CASSRGVGVYEQYF. The DNA for the CDR3 is TGTGCCAGCAGCCGGGGTGTGGGGGTCTACGAGCAGTACTTC.

This clonotype has only a few counts. V usage is TRBV4-1 and J usage is TRBJ1-6; D call uncertain. The ends were cut back, 0 bases at V and 5 bases at J, with 5 bases in the middle. Germline CDR1 MGHRA, CDR2 YSYEKL. The CDR3 spans 14 residues. CDR3 in DNA: TGCGCCAGCAGCCAAGACGACCATAATTCACCCCTCCACTTT. Protein sequence: CASSQDDHNSPLHF.

The chain carries TRBV7-2 and TRBJ2-4; D ambiguous. V lost 3 bases to trimming and J lost 10 bases, with 16 bases between them. Germline loops: CDR1 SGHTA, CDR2 FQGNSA. There are 14 residues in the CDR3. CDR3 coding DNA: TGTGCCAGCAGCTTGAATGGGGTCGTAGTGATTCAGTACTTC. This encodes CASSLNGVVVIQYF.

The rearrangement links TRBV7-2 to TRBJ2-7, with D perhaps being TRBD1 or TRBD2 (5 bases each). CDR3 length equals 14 residues. V lost 5 bases and J 5 bases, leaving 16 bases between the germline ends. The germline V gene encodes CDR1 SGHTA and CDR2 FQGNSA. The CDR3 loop is CASSRSGTTNEQYF. DNA for the CDR3: TGTGCCAGCAGCCGTTCCGGGACCACAAACGAGCAGTACTTC.

This sequence joins TRBV10-3 and TRBJ1-5; 10 nucleotides match TRBD1. The CDR3 totals 13 residues. Per the germline V gene, CDR1 is ENHRY and CDR2 is SYGVKD. V lost 10 bases to trimming and J lost 3 bases; unmatched junction nucleotides: 3. CDR3 coding DNA: TGTGCCACCGGACAGGGGGACAATCAGCCCCAGCATTTT. The encoded protein is CATGQGDNQPQHF.

The chain joins TRBV6-1 to TRBJ2-7; D is undetermined. From germline, CDR1 is MNHNS and CDR2 SASEGT. Trimming took off 2 bases at V and 3 bases at J, with 8 bases between the two ends. The CDR3 is made up of 13 amino acids. DNA of the CDR3: TGTGCCAGCAGTGAAACGGTCTACTACGAGCAGTACTTC. It translates to CASSETVYYEQYF.

The chain carries TRBV10-3 and TRBJ2-5; D ambiguous. CDR1 and CDR2 from the germline V gene are ENHRY and SYGVKD. CDR3 length: 14 residues. Trimming removed 4 bases at V and 2 bases at J, with 11 bases between. The CDR3 protein is CAISGTEAQETQYF. CDR3 DNA sequence: TGTGCCATCAGTGGAACGGAAGCGCAAGAGACCCAGTACTTC.

The rearrangement uses TRBV20-1 and TRBJ2-5; 7 nucleotides agree with TRBD2. J was trimmed by 3 bases and V by 3 bases; bases with no gene match: 4. Germline V gene data show CDR1 as DFQATT and CDR2 as SNEGSKA (reference sequence). This CDR3 is built from 13 residues. DNA for the CDR3: TGCAGTGCTAGCCCTAGCGGTGAAGAGACCCAGTACTTC. This translates into CSASPSGEETQYF.

V usage is TRBV7-9 and J usage is TRBJ2-1, with D hard to call. Germline V gene data show CDR1 as SEHNR and CDR2 as FQNEAQ (reference sequence). This CDR3 region has 10 residues. V was pared by 10 bases and J by 5 bases, with 6 bases between. CDR3 residues: CAILDNEQFF. CDR3 DNA sequence: TGTGCCATCTTGGACAATGAGCAGTTCTTC.

This chain links TRBV9 with TRBJ2-5; 14 bases match TRBD2. Trimming removed 0 bases from V and 1 base from J; junction bases left unmatched: 5. This CDR3 comprises 18 residues. The germline V gene encodes CDR1 SGDLS and CDR2 YYNGEE. In DNA, the CDR3 is TGTGCCAGCAGCGTAGATGGACTAGCGGGGGGACTCCAAGAGACCCAGTACTTC. As protein: CASSVDGLAGGLQETQYF. Using reference TRBV9 and TRBJ2-5 for the parts outside the CDR3, the full variable domain is DSGVTQTPKHLITATGQRVTLRCSPRSGDLSVYWYQQSLDQGLQFLIQYYNGEERAKGNILERFSAQQFPDLHSELNLSSLELGDSALYFCASSVDGLAGGLQETQYFGPGTRLLVL.

V is TRBV29-1 and J is TRBJ2-3; D remains unclear. CDR1 SQVTM and CDR2 ANQGSEA come from the germline V gene. Trimming left V 2 bases short and J 0 bases short, with 6 bases between. The CDR3 runs to 13 residues. The CDR3 nucleotides read TGCAGCGTTGAACAGTTTAGCACAGATACGCAGTATTTT. This sequence encodes CSVEQFSTDTQYF.